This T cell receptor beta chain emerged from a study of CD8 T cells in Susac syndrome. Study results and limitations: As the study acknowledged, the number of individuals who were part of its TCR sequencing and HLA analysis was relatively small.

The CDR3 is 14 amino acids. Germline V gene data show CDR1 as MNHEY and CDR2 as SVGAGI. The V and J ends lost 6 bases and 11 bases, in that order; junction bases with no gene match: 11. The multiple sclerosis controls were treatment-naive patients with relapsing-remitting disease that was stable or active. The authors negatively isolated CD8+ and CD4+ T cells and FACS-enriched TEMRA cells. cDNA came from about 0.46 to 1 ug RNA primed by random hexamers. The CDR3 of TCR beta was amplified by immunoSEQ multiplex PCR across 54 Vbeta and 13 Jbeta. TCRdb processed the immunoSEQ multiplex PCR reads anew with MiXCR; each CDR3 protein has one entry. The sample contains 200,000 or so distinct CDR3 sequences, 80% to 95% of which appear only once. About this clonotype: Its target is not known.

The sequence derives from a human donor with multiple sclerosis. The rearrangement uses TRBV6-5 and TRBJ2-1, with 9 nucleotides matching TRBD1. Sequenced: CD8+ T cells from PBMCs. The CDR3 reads CASSPGQGTEKQFF. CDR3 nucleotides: TGTGCCAGCAGCCCGGGACAGGGCACCGAAAAGCAGTTCTTC.